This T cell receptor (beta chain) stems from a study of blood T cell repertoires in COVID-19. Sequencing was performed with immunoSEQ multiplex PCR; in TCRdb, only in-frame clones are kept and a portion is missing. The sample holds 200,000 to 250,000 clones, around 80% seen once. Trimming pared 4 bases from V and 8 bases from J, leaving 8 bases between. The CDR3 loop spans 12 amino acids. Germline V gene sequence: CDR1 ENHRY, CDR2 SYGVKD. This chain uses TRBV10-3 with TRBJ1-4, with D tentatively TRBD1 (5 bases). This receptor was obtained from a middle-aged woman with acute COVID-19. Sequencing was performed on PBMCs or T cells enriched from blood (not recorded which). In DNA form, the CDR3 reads TGTGCCATCAGTGCTCGGGGGGAAAAACTGTTTTTT. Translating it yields CAISARGEKLFF.